The 16 T cell receptor beta chains below all came from one sample that was sequenced in a study of blood T cell repertoires in COVID-19. Sequencing used immunoSEQ multiplex PCR; TCRdb keeps in-frame clones, though not all of them. The data hold 250,000 to 350,000 clones, with more than 75% observed a single time. The sample taken for sequencing was peripheral blood. The receptors here all came from a woman aged 45-65 years with active or convalescent COVID-19.

The chain couples TRBV19 to TRBJ2-7, with D maybe TRBD2 (6 bases). Germline V gene lookup returns CDR1 LNHDA and CDR2 SQIVND (reference sequence). Trimming left V 4 bases short and J 5 bases short, with 12 bases between. The CDR3 length is 13 residues. CDR3 in amino acids: CASSTTLANEQYF. CDR3 sequence (DNA): TGTGCCAGTAGTACCACACTAGCAAACGAGCAGTACTTC.

This clone was found once. The chain employs TRBV7-2 and TRBJ2-7; 10 nucleotides align to TRBD2. Trimming cost V 6 bases and J 4 bases; bases outside gene matches: 6. This CDR3 comprises 14 residues. Germline CDR1 is SGHTA and CDR2 is FQGNSA. The CDR3 DNA follows: TGTGCCAGCAGTTCCCTTAGCGGGAGGTACGAGCAGTACTTC. It is translated as CASSSLSGRYEQYF.

This chain links TRBV6-6 with TRBJ1-6; 7 bases are a match to TRBD1. The CDR3 consists of 17 residues. Looked up from germline, CDR1 is MNHNY and CDR2 is SVGAGI (reference sequence). After removal of 5 bases from V and 6 bases from J, the junction contained 13 bases not matched to a gene. The CDR3 protein is CASSPEVDRVFNSPLHF. Here the CDR3 DNA reads TGTGCCAGCAGTCCCGAAGTAGACAGGGTCTTTAATTCACCCCTCCACTTT.

The chain employs TRBV19 and TRBJ2-7; maybe TRBD1 (6 bases). CDR3 size: 14 residues. V gave up 5 bases and J gave up 8 bases, with 19 bases separating them. Germline V gene lookup returns CDR1 LNHDA and CDR2 SQIVND (reference sequence). CDR3 amino acids: CASSPTGTPQKQYF. CDR3 nucleotides: TGTGCCAGTAGTCCCACAGGGACGCCTCAGAAGCAGTACTTC.

The V gene is TRBV28, the J gene TRBJ2-1; the D gene is possibly TRBD1 (6 bases). V shed 3 bases and J shed 2 bases, with 20 bases lying between them. This CDR3 contains 18 residues. Germline loops: CDR1 MDHEN, CDR2 SYDVKM. CDR3 in amino acids: CASSFPPGVIVAYNEQFF. The DNA for the CDR3 is TGTGCCAGCAGTTTTCCCCCAGGGGTAATAGTGGCCTACAATGAGCAGTTCTTC.

This clone appeared a few times. V usage is TRBV6-5 and J usage is TRBJ1-1, with D possibly matching TRBD1 (6 bases). Trimming took 7 bases from V and 1 from J, leaving 10 bases between them. CDR3 length equals 13 residues. Germline CDR1 and CDR2: MNHEY and SVGAGI. CDR3 nucleotides: TGTGCCAGCACCCGGGGACAGAACACTGAAGCTTTCTTT. Residues: CASTRGQNTEAFF.

This clone has just a few counts. V usage is TRBV5-1 and J usage is TRBJ2-1; TRBD2 aligns across 13 bases. CDR3 length: 15 amino acids. V dropped 3 bases and J dropped 6; count of bases not matched to a gene: 3. Germline values: CDR1 SGHRS, CDR2 YFSETQ. CDR3 in amino acids: CASSSGLAGANEQFF. The CDR3 DNA is TGCGCCAGCAGCTCCGGACTAGCGGGGGCCAATGAGCAGTTCTTC. The full variable domain, with the rest looked up from reference TRBV5-1 and TRBJ2-1, is KAGVTQTPRYLIKTRGQQVTLSCSPISGHRSVSWYQQTPGQGLQFLFEYFSETQRNKGNFPGRFSGRQFSNSRSEMNVSTLELGDSALYLCASSSGLAGANEQFFGPGTRLTVL.

V gene TRBV9 combines with J gene TRBJ2-7; TRBD2 matches at 15 bases. Losses at the gene ends were 2 bases for V and 3 bases for J; bases not matched to a gene: 3. Germline values: CDR1 SGDLS, CDR2 YYNGEE. The CDR3 spans 16 residues. CDR3 protein: CASSVGTSGGIYEQYF. CDR3 DNA sequence: TGTGCCAGCAGCGTGGGGACTAGCGGGGGGATCTACGAGCAGTACTTC.

The chain employs TRBV2 and TRBJ2-4; the match to TRBD1 covers 9 bases. Germline V CDR1 and CDR2: SNHLY, FYNNEI. With V trimmed by 3 bases and J by 15 bases, 12 bases remained unmatched. The CDR3 contains 14 residues. The CDR3 spells CASSDVTGGGGGYF. DNA of the CDR3: TGTGCCAGCAGTGACGTAACAGGGGGCGGTGGAGGGTACTTC. The whole variable domain, filled in from reference TRBV2 and TRBJ2-4, reads EPEVTQTPSHQVTQMGQEVILRCVPISNHLYFYWYRQILGQKVEFLVSFYNNEISEKSEIFDDQFSVERPDGSNFTLKIRSTKLEDSAMYFCASSDVTGGGGGYFGAGTRLSVL.

The chain recombines TRBV13 with TRBJ2-5, with 8 bases matching TRBD2. The CDR3 has 15 residues. The trim removed 1 base at V and 5 bases at J, leaving 6 bases unmatched. Germline V CDR1 and CDR2: PRHDT, FYEKMQ (reference sequence). In nucleotides, the CDR3 is TGTGCCAGCAGCTTAGAGCGGGGGCGTAGGGAGACCCAGTACTTC. It is translated as CASSLERGRRETQYF.

This sequence joins TRBV28 and TRBJ1-2, with D possibly TRBD1 on 6 matching bases. V shed 4 bases and J shed 5 bases, with 23 bases lying between them. The germline V gene encodes CDR1 MDHEN and CDR2 SYDVKM. CDR3 length equals 17 residues. The CDR3 loop reads CASSSAQGSFQKYGYTF. DNA of the CDR3: TGTGCCAGCAGTTCGGCACAGGGTTCTTTCCAGAAGTATGGCTACACCTTC.

As concerns this clone: Mismatch with germline at one junction end may stem from a read error. The chain joins TRBV20-1 to TRBJ1-4; 7 bases align to TRBD1. The CDR3 runs 11 residues. Germline CDR1 is DFQATT and CDR2 is SNEGSKA (reference sequence). The CDR3 sequence is CSAGDSPGHYF. The CDR3 DNA sequence: TGCAGTGCTGGGGACAGCCCAGGCCATTATTTT.

V is TRBV7-2 and J is TRBJ1-3; the D gene is possibly TRBD1 (5 bases). This CDR3 region has 16 residues. From germline, CDR1 is SGHTA and CDR2 FQGNSA. Trimming took 2 bases from V and 4 from J, leaving 15 bases between them. This CDR3 reads CASSLMGRARGNTIYF. The CDR3 nucleotides are TGTGCCAGCAGCTTAATGGGCAGGGCGAGGGGAAACACCATATATTTT.

The genes are TRBV4-1 and TRBJ2-7; D call uncertain. Germline lookup yields CDR1 MGHRA and CDR2 YSYEKL. The CDR3 runs 13 residues. V was shortened by 1 base and J by 3 bases, with 7 bases between the two germline ends. The CDR3 sequence is CASSQGALYEQYF. As DNA, the CDR3 is TGCGCCAGCAGCCAAGGGGCGCTCTACGAGCAGTACTTC.

The chain has TRBV9 and TRBJ2-7; TRBD1 agrees at 8 bases. Germline lookup yields CDR1 SGDLS and CDR2 YYNGEE. This CDR3 is built from 14 residues. The J segment lost 6 bases and the V segment lost 1 base, leaving 6 bases of the junction unmatched. CDR3 bases: TGTGCCAGCAGCGTAAGGACAGGGTTGGGCGAGCAGTACTTC. Its translation: CASSVRTGLGEQYF.

In DNA, the CDR3 is TGTGCCAGCCGCTTGATCGTCGGGGGGCCCCAGCATTTT. Amino acid sequence: CASRLIVGGPQHF. The rearrangement uses TRBV6-5 and TRBJ1-5; possibly TRBD1 for D (5 bases). The CDR3 consists of 13 residues. CDR1 and CDR2 (germline): MNHEY, SVGAGI. The V end was cut by 8 bases, the J end by 9 bases, with 17 bases between.